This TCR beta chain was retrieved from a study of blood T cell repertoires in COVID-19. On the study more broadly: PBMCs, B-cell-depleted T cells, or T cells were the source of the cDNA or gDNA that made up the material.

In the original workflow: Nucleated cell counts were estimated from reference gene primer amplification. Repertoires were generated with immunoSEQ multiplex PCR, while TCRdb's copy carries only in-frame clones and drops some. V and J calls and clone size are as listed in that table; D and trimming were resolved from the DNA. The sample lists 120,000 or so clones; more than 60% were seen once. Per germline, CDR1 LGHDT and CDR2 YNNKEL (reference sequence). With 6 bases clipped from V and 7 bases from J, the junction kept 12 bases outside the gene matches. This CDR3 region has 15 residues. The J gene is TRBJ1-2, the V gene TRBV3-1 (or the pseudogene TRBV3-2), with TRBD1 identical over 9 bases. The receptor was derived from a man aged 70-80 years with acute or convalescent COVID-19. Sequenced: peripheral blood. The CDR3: CASSHFETGGLGYTF. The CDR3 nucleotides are TGTGCCAGCAGTCATTTTGAGACAGGGGGTCTTGGCTACACCTTC.